The present entry profiles one T cell receptor beta chain with its context. Antigen specificity is unknown. The data are from a study of PD-1 blockade in classical Hodgkin lymphoma. The CDR3 contains 17 residues. CDR1 and CDR2 from the germline V gene are PRHDT and FYEKMQ (reference sequence). Trimming left V 5 bases short and J 2 bases short, with 18 bases between. Using immunoSEQ multiplex PCR, the repertoire was profiled, and TCRdb retains in-frame clones only, with some absent. The sample lists fewer than 40,000 clones; about 86% were seen once. Findings of the study overall: Newly diagnosed patients had diversity similar to the baseline diversity of complete responders. Compared with baseline, CD4+ but not CD8+ TCR diversity had risen significantly by C4D1.

As to time point: cycle 4 day 1 (C4D1), after five to seven weeks of nivolumab. Following autologous stem cell transplantation, relapse occurred in every patient, and exposure to brentuximab vedotin varied. Purification of CD4+ T cells from thawed PBMCs was performed via magnetic negative selection. The sample consisted of CD4+ T cells from blood, taken before the fourth cycle of nivolumab. The chain has TRBV13 and TRBJ2-2, with D tentatively TRBD1 (6 bases). This clonotype was obtained from a human donor with classical Hodgkin lymphoma. The CDR3 is CASSPKWTAYNTGELFF. The DNA of the CDR3 is TGTGCCAGCAGCCCAAAGTGGACAGCCTACAACACCGGGGAGCTGTTTTTT.